The entry that follows covers one T cell receptor (beta chain) sequence. How the authors handled the data: Amplification of reference gene primers was used by the study to estimate nucleated cell counts. Sequencing used immunoSEQ multiplex PCR; TCRdb keeps in-frame clones, though not all of them. Clonal size and the V and J genes are those of that table, whereas D and trimming came from the DNA. Here the sample spans under 85,000 clones, around 80% being singletons. This specimen belongs to a study of blood T cell repertoires in COVID-19. The wider study: Italy, Spain and the United States were the sources of the convalescent and acute COVID-19 samples.

V was clipped by 1 base and J by 5 bases, with 15 bases between them. The CDR3 sequence is 16 residues long. Germline CDR1 reads SGHDT; CDR2 reads YYEEEE. Sequencing input: peripheral blood. The chain couples TRBV5-6 to TRBJ1-4; no definite D call. This sequence originates from a man in his fifties with COVID-19, enrolled during active disease. The CDR3 DNA follows: TGTGCCAGCAGCTTGTTTCAGGCAGATCCAAATGAAAAACTGTTTTTT. This encodes CASSLFQADPNEKLFF.